A selection of T cell receptor beta chains follows, all from one sample in a study of shared clonotypes between healthy human individuals. Only in-frame clones appear in the TCRdb table, and some are missing; sequencing was by immunoSEQ multiplex PCR. The sample lists about 820,000 clones; nearly 95% were seen once. Sequencing was done on a sample of naive CD8+ T cells sorted from blood. The receptors originated from a man in his thirties or forties in good health. CDR3s leave out the opening cysteine and the closing phenylalanine or tryptophan. The D gene is left open where the match is weak.

TRBV19,TRBD2,ASSRTLGTSGTYEQY
TRBV7-9,TRBD2,ASSPEVAGGQYQETQY
TRBV6-6,TRBD1,ASREDRAFQETQY
TRBV7-2,TRBD2,ASSLESLGGAVYEQY
TRBV27,TRBD2,ASFASGKEGNEQF
TRBV13,NA,ASSLRDTTYEQY
TRBV27,NA,ASSYGGMSNQPQH
TRBV30,TRBD2,AGAGLATGELF
TRBV27,TRBD2,ASSLSVAGPYNEQF
TRBV5-6,TRBD2,ASSYLLAGVARGTDTQY
TRBV27,NA,ASSLVGGVGRDTQY
TRBV28,NA,ASSLSLQGSGSYNEQF
TRBV5-1,NA,ASSLGTGRETQY
TRBV5-8,TRBD1,ASSTIRDRAPGANVLT
TRBV7-9,TRBD1,ASSLPGGTNTGELF
TRBV5-1,NA,ASSPGSPSSYNEQF
TRBV11-2,TRBD2,ASSSGTSGGEQF
TRBV21-1,NA,ASSKGHSSGREFTDTQY
TRBV6-1,TRBD2,ARGGLSGRLDTQY
TRBV30,NA,AWEGGPYEQY
TRBV28,NA,ASSPQDSTQETQY
TRBV21-1,NA,ASSQKETGSDYGYT
TRBV6-4,NA,ASSIDGKGADTQY
TRBV19,NA,ASSIQGFNEQF
TRBV19,TRBD2,ASGLTSGRHSYNEQF
TRBV28,TRBD1,ASSPDRASEQY
TRBV27,TRBD2,ASSRGASGLNEQF
TRBV11-2,NA,ASSLEFAGQETQY
TRBV5-5,NA,ASSLEGGVPYEQY
TRBV7-9,NA,AIEGRMWNEQF
TRBV5-4,NA,ASSFGTGELF
TRBV14,TRBD1,ASSPRDRGYEQY
TRBV7-9,TRBD1,ASSTGAGTEAF
TRBV6-6,TRBD2,ASKQREGRNNEQF
TRBV5-1,TRBD2,ASSLRLAGGHEQF
TRBV10-3,NA,AINTPSNEQF
TRBV27,NA,ASSLKQAYEQY
TRBV4-3,NA,ASSQGGVDEQF
TRBV4-1,TRBD2,ASSQGPRTSGIYEQY
TRBV27,NA,ASSLNGLSSYEQY
TRBV5-1,NA,ASSLGTGLHEQY
TRBV7-9,TRBD1,ASSPAGTDNQPQH
TRBV28,NA,ASSFNNEQF